This T cell receptor (beta chain) stems from a study of blood T cell repertoires in COVID-19. For the study at large: Specimens from acute and convalescent COVID-19 originated in the United States, Italy and Spain.

The table came from immunoSEQ multiplex PCR; TCRdb's copy has only in-frame clones and leaves some out. The sample has about 220,000 clones; 65% to 85% are singletons. Cohort placement rested on clinical history that participants reported themselves. This receptor was obtained from an older woman who had recovered from COVID-19. The sample taken for sequencing was PBMCs or T cells enriched from blood (not recorded which).

The CDR3 sequence: CASILGGGINEKLFF. The CDR3 nucleotides read TGTGCCAGCATTTTAGGCGGGGGGATTAATGAAAAACTGTTTTTT. V and J are TRBV2 and TRBJ1-4; a possible D gene is TRBD1 (5 bases). The CDR3 has 15 residues. V was cut by 7 bases and J by 4 bases, with 16 bases left in between. Per the germline V gene, CDR1 is SNHLY and CDR2 is FYNNEI.